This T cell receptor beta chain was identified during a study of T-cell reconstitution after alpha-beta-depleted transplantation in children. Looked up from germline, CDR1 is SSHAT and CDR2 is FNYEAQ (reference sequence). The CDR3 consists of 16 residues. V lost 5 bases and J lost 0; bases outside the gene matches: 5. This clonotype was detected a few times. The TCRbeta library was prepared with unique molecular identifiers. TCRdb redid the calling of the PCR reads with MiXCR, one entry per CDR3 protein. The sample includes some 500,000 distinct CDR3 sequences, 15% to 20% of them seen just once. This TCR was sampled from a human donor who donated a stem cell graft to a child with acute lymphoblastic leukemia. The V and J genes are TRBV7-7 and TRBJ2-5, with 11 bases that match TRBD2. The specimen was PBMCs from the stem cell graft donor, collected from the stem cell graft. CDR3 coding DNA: TGTGCCAGCAGCCCTCGGACTAGCGGGTACCAAGAGACCCAGTACTTC. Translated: CASSPRTSGYQETQYF.